This is a list of T cell receptor beta chains from one sample in a study of blood T cell repertoires in COVID-19. Method: immunoSEQ multiplex PCR; TCRdb's copy keeps in-frame clones and lacks some. The sample consists of about 240,000 clones, 85% to 95% of them appearing once. The material sequenced was peripheral blood. Source of these receptors: a man aged 25 to 40 with COVID-19, enrolled during active disease. Each CDR3 is given with its conserved first and last residue. D genes are given only for firm matches. Not every row has a clone size; where given, it reads once, few, many or a size class.

>TRBV9|-|-|TRBJ1-2
TGTGCCAGCCGCCGGGGGGGCGACGCCTATGGCTACACCTTC
CASRRGGDAYGYTF
>TRBV6-4|-|-|TRBJ2-1
TGTGCCAGCAGTGACCCGAACAGTGTCGGGGACTTGAACAATGAGCAGTTCTTC
CASSDPNSVGDLNNEQFF
>TRBV6-5|-|TRBD1|TRBJ2-3
TGTGCCAGCAGCGACAGGGGGGATACGCAGTATTTT
CASSDRGDTQYF
>TRBV7-6|-|TRBD2|TRBJ2-7
TGTGCCAGCAGCTCACTTTCTCGGGGGGACCCCTACGAGCAGTACTTC
CASSSLSRGDPYEQYF
>TRBV5-4|few|TRBD2|TRBJ2-5
TGTGCCAGCAGCTTGGGGCTAGCGGTACAAGAGACCCAGTACTTC
CASSLGLAVQETQYF
>TRBV9|once|-|TRBJ2-3
TGTGCCAGCAGCGTAGGCGACGGATGGGGGCAGGATACGCAGTATTTT
CASSVGDGWGQDTQYF
>TRBV27|-|-|TRBJ2-1
TGTGCCAGCAGCCCGGAGGGGGGGCCAGGCAATGAGCAGTTCTTC
CASSPEGGPGNEQFF
>TRBV7-9|-|-|TRBJ1-4
TGTGCCAGCAGCCCCCACATGGGGGGAAAAAAACTGTTTTTT
CASSPHMGGKKLFF
>TRBV19|-|-|TRBJ1-5
TGTGCCAGTAGTATGGGTCTCCGGGGGGCAGGGAATCAGCCCCAGCATTTT
CASSMGLRGAGNQPQHF
>TRBV4-2|-|TRBD2|TRBJ2-1
TGTGCCAGCAGCCAATCGTCGGGCGGGGGATGGAATGAGCAGTTCTTC
CASSQSSGGGWNEQFF
>TRBV14|medium-sized|-|TRBJ1-2
TGTGCCAGCAGCCAGACAGGCTATGGCTACACCTTC
CASSQTGYGYTF
>TRBV2|-|TRBD2|TRBJ2-1
TGTGCCAGCAGTGAAGCGACTAGCGGGGGAGATGAGCAGTTCTTC
CASSEATSGGDEQFF
>TRBV3-1/TRBV3-2|-|TRBD2|TRBJ2-2
TGTGCCAGCAGCCTCCTCGGCGGGGGGGCCGTCGGGGAGCTGTTTTTT
CASSLLGGGAVGELFF
>TRBV7-2|-|TRBD1|TRBJ1-5
TGTGCCAGCAGCTTAGGAACCGGGACAGGGGTCCTTCGACAGCCCCAGCATTTT
CASSLGTGTGVLRQPQHF
>TRBV7-6|-|TRBD1|TRBJ2-1
TGTGCCAGCAGCTTAGCACCCCAGGACAGGATGTACAATGAGCAGTTCTTC
CASSLAPQDRMYNEQFF
>TRBV7-6|-|-|TRBJ1-5
TGTGCCAGCAGCTTGGGGGACTTTGGCAATCAGCCCCAGCATTTT
CASSLGDFGNQPQHF
>TRBV6-5|-|-|TRBJ1-1
TGTGCCAGCAGTTACGGAGGGACTCAGGGAAAGTCGGGAGCTTTCTTT
CASSYGGTQGKSGAFF
>TRBV5-1|-|-|TRBJ2-3
TGCGCCAGCAGCTTGGGCGGCCTTGGGGATACGCAGTATTTT
CASSLGGLGDTQYF
>TRBV28|-|-|TRBJ2-2
TGTGCCACCAGACGGGCCGGGGAGCTGTTTTTT
CATRRAGELFF
>TRBV7-9|-|-|TRBJ1-2
TGTGCCAGCAGCTTAGCAGAGAACCCCATCTATGGCTACACCTTC
CASSLAENPIYGYTF
>TRBV6-5|once|-|TRBJ1-5
TGTGCCAGTAGTACAGGGCCCCGCAATCAGCCCCAGCATTTT
CASSTGPRNQPQHF
>TRBV7-9|-|-|TRBJ1-1
TGTGCCAGCAGCTTAGGTGGAGACACTGAAGCTTTCTTT
CASSLGGDTEAFF
>TRBV5-4|-|-|TRBJ2-3
TGTGCCAGCAGCTTAGGACAGCGTATGATCCCAGATACGCAGTATTTT
CASSLGQRMIPDTQYF
>TRBV30|-|-|TRBJ1-1
TGTGCCTGGAGTACAGCAGGGAACACTGAAGCTTTCTTT
CAWSTAGNTEAFF
>TRBV28|-|-|TRBJ2-1
TGTGCCAGCAGTTTATTGGGGGGGCTGAGTGAGCAGTTCTTC
CASSLLGGLSEQFF
>TRBV27|-|TRBD1|TRBJ2-7
TGTGCCAGCAGTCCGGGACAGGGGGCTTATGAGCAGTACTTC
CASSPGQGAYEQYF
>TRBV30|-|-|TRBJ2-7
TGTGCCTGGAGTGGACTGCCTAGCTCCTACGAGCAGTACTTC
CAWSGLPSSYEQYF
>TRBV3-1/TRBV3-2|-|-|TRBJ1-2
TGTGCCAGCAGCCTGGACAGCTTGGGTTACACCTTC
CASSLDSLGYTF
>TRBV27|-|-|TRBJ1-5
TGTGCCAGCAGTTTAAATTACAGGGATAGCAATCAGCCCCAGCATTTT
CASSLNYRDSNQPQHF
>TRBV4-1|-|-|TRBJ2-5
TGCGCCAGCAGCCAAGTTATGTACCAAGAGACCCAGTACTTC
CASSQVMYQETQYF
>TRBV30|-|-|TRBJ1-1
TGTGCCTGGACAGGGGACACTGAAGCTTTCTTT
CAWTGDTEAFF
>TRBV5-4|-|-|TRBJ1-1
TGTGCCAGCAGCTTGCCCAACTTAGGGGGCACTGAAGCTTTCTTT
CASSLPNLGGTEAFF
>TRBV28|-|-|TRBJ1-5
TGTGCCAGCAGTTTTCGCTCGACAGCCAATCAGCCCCAGCATTTT
CASSFRSTANQPQHF
>TRBV14|once|-|TRBJ1-2
TGTGCCAGCAGCCAGGGTGGACAGAACTATGGCTACACCTTC
CASSQGGQNYGYTF